This entry lists 8 T cell receptor beta chains sequenced from one sample in a study of blood T cell repertoires in COVID-19. Assay used: immunoSEQ multiplex PCR; TCRdb lists only in-frame clones, some missing. The sample holds some 290,000 clones, 85% to 95% seen once. The sequencing sample was made of PBMCs or T cells enriched from blood (not recorded which). All receptors derive from a woman in her 30s who had been exposed to COVID-19.

The CDR3 DNA follows: TGCAGCGTTGGGTCAGGGACTAACTATGGCTACACCTTC. Protein: CSVGSGTNYGYTF. The chain has TRBV29-1 and TRBJ1-2, with TRBD1 as a possible D gene (5 bases). V was cut by 4 bases and J by 0 bases, with 9 bases left in between. CDR3 length: 13 residues. The V gene's germline CDR1 is SQVTM and CDR2 ANQGSEA.

This chain uses TRBV29-1 with TRBJ1-2, with D unresolved. V lost 8 bases, J lost 6 bases, and 16 bases lay in between. This CDR3 contains 12 residues. The germline CDR1 and CDR2 sequences are SQVTM and ANQGSEA. CDR3 sequence (DNA): TGCAGCTGCAAGACGGGGTCGGATGGCTACACCTTC. This sequence encodes CSCKTGSDGYTF.

The chain has TRBV2 and TRBJ2-3, with no clear D. V lost 4 bases, J lost 1 base, and 3 bases lay in between. The CDR3 consists of 12 residues. CDR1 is SNHLY, CDR2 FYNNEI, per germline. The CDR3 nucleotides are TGTGCCAGCAGTGTAGGCACAGATACGCAGTATTTT. Translation gives CASSVGTDTQYF.

The J gene is TRBJ2-3, the V gene TRBV5-4, with 10 positions matching TRBD2. With 4 bases clipped from V and 4 bases from J, the junction kept 6 bases outside the gene matches. Per the germline V gene, CDR1 is SGHNT and CDR2 is YYREEE (reference sequence). The CDR3 contains 15 residues. CDR3 amino acids: CASSATSGVSDTQYF. The DNA of the CDR3 is TGTGCCAGCAGCGCCACTAGCGGGGTTTCAGATACGCAGTATTTT.

The chain's CDR3 is CSARLAGEQFF. In DNA, the CDR3 is TGCAGTGCTAGGCTAGCGGGGGAGCAGTTCTTC. V usage is TRBV20-1 and J usage is TRBJ2-1; 9 bases map to TRBD2. There are 11 residues in the CDR3. Germline-derived CDR1 and CDR2 are DFQATT and SNEGSKA (reference sequence). V lost 3 bases and J lost 10; bases outside the gene matches: 1.

The genes are TRBV19 and TRBJ2-3; 10 bases match TRBD2. This CDR3 has 15 amino acids. J lost 3 bases, V lost 5 bases, and 5 bases had no gene match. The germline V gene has CDR1 LNHDA and CDR2 SQIVND (reference sequence). CDR3 region: CASSPSGGATDTQYF. Here the CDR3 DNA reads TGTGCCAGTAGTCCAAGCGGGGGGGCGACAGATACGCAGTATTTT. The entire variable domain, with the rest obtained from reference TRBV19 and TRBJ2-3, is as follows: DGGITQSPKYLFRKEGQNVTLSCEQNLNHDAMYWYRQDPGQGLRLIYYSQIVNDFQKGDIAEGYSVSREKKESFPLTVTSAQKNPTAFYLCASSPSGGATDTQYFGPGTRLTVL.

CDR3 in amino acids: CASSLLDGGSTDTQYF. CDR3 DNA: TGTGCCAGCAGCTTGTTGGATGGGGGGAGCACAGATACGCAGTATTTT. The chain uses TRBV5-5 and TRBJ2-3; possible D gene TRBD2, 6 bases. Trimming removed 1 base at V and 0 bases at J, with 12 bases between. Germline V gene lookup returns CDR1 SGHKS and CDR2 YYEKEE (reference sequence). The CDR3 loop spans 16 amino acids.

This sequence joins TRBV6-5 and TRBJ1-2, with a tentative D call TRBD1 (6 bases). CDR1 and CDR2 (germline): MNHEY, SVGAGI. The CDR3 spans 13 residues. V gave up 5 bases and J gave up 4 bases, with 11 bases separating them. The CDR3 sequence: CASSLQGPYGYTF. CDR3 sequence (DNA): TGTGCCAGCAGTCTACAGGGCCCCTATGGCTACACCTTC.